This T cell receptor beta chain was identified during a study of T cell responses to AZD1222 COVID-19 vaccine. This CDR3 is 15 amino acids long. The germline V gene encodes CDR1 SEHNR and CDR2 FQNEAQ (reference sequence). Deletions cut 2 bases from V and 7 bases from J, with 17 bases between. Measured with immunoSEQ multiplex PCR; TCRdb has only the in-frame clones, and not every one. Of about 170,000 clones in the sample, approximately 95% were seen once. This sequence originates from an adult in good health. V and J are TRBV7-9 and TRBJ1-2; D possibly corresponds to TRBD1 (5 bases). The sequencing used peripheral blood, collected on day 0 of AZD1222 vaccination. DNA of the CDR3: TGTGCCAGCAGCTTATGCCAGGGCTCTATTTGTGGCTACACCTTC. Protein sequence: CASSLCQGSICGYTF.